The 14 T cell receptor beta chains in this list originate from one sample, sequenced in a study of blood T cell repertoires in COVID-19. Data came from immunoSEQ multiplex PCR; TCRdb stores just in-frame clones and leaves some out. The repertoire consists of approximately 310,000 clones, with approximately 81% occurring once and the leading ten covering around 1.9%. The sequenced material came from PBMCs or T cells enriched from blood (not recorded which). The source is a woman in her thirties who had been exposed to COVID-19.

The chain is built from TRBV5-6 and TRBJ2-7, with 8 bases matching TRBD2. Germline V gene sequence: CDR1 SGHDT, CDR2 YYEEEE. The CDR3 spans 15 residues. J gave up 3 bases and V 1 base, and 6 bases lay outside the gene matches. CDR3: CASSLFSGGVYEQYF. The DNA for the CDR3 is TGTGCCAGCAGCTTGTTCAGCGGGGGCGTCTACGAGCAGTACTTC.

The chain has TRBV7-3 and TRBJ1-1; D gene unclear. Trimming shortened V by 5 bases and J by 8 bases, and 18 bases separated the two germline ends. Looked up from germline, CDR1 is SGHTA and CDR2 is FQGTGA. The CDR3 covers 14 residues. CDR3 sequence: CASSLTPGRAEAFF. The CDR3 DNA reads TGTGCCAGCAGCCTCACCCCCGGGAGGGCGGAAGCTTTCTTT. The whole variable domain, remainder taken from reference TRBV7-3 and TRBJ1-1, is GAGVSQTPSNKVTEKGKYVELRCDPISGHTALYWYRQSLGQGPEFLIYFQGTGAADDSGLPNDRFFAVRPEGSVSTLKIQRTERGDSAVYLCASSLTPGRAEAFFGQGTRLTVV.

J is TRBJ1-5 and V is TRBV6-6; the D gene is possibly TRBD1 (6 bases). CDR3 length: 14 residues. V shed 6 bases and J shed 7 bases, with 16 bases lying between them. Germline values: CDR1 MNHNY, CDR2 SVGAGI (reference sequence). CDR3 coding DNA: TGTGCCAGCAGCCTCCAGGGGCGTGGGCAGCCCCAGCATTTT. As protein: CASSLQGRGQPQHF.

The chain is built from TRBV28 and TRBJ2-7; 8 bases align to TRBD1. The CDR3 has 14 amino acids. Trimming at V came to 6 bases and at J to 1 base, leaving 5 bases not matched to a gene. Germline assignment: CDR1 MDHEN and CDR2 SYDVKM. The DNA of the CDR3 is TGTGCCAGCAGAAGGACAGGGATTTCCTACGAGCAGTACTTC. It translates to CASRRTGISYEQYF.

In its sample, this clone was seen a few times. The genes are TRBV5-1 and TRBJ2-7, with 7 bases aligning to TRBD1. V dropped 0 bases and J dropped 5; count of bases not matched to a gene: 8. Germline CDR1 reads SGHRS; CDR2 reads YFSETQ. The CDR3 loop spans 15 amino acids. The DNA of the CDR3 is TGCGCCAGCAGCTTGGAGACAGGGTATCTCGACGAGCAGTACTTC. The encoded protein is CASSLETGYLDEQYF. Full variable domain (rest looked up from reference TRBV5-1 and TRBJ2-7): KAGVTQTPRYLIKTRGQQVTLSCSPISGHRSVSWYQQTPGQGLQFLFEYFSETQRNKGNFPGRFSGRQFSNSRSEMNVSTLELGDSALYLCASSLETGYLDEQYFGPGTRLTVT.

V usage is TRBV7-2 and J usage is TRBJ2-6; 11 nucleotides align to TRBD1. The germline gives CDR1 SGHTA, CDR2 FQGNSA. Unmatched junction bases numbered 5, after V lost 2 bases and J lost 2 bases. The CDR3 has 18 residues. CDR3 DNA sequence: TGTGCCAGCAGCTTATTGGGACAGGGGGTGACTGGGGCCAACGTCCTGACTTTC. Protein: CASSLLGQGVTGANVLTF.

The chain joins TRBV6-1 to TRBJ1-5; no reliable D call. Germline values: CDR1 MNHNS, CDR2 SASEGT. Trimming took off 2 bases at V and 7 bases at J, with 9 bases between the two ends. The CDR3 has 13 amino acids. The CDR3 region is CASSENPVQPQHF. The CDR3 DNA sequence: TGTGCCAGCAGTGAAAACCCGGTACAGCCCCAGCATTTT.

The rearrangement links TRBV2 to TRBJ2-5; 12 nucleotides agree with TRBD2. From germline, CDR1 is SNHLY and CDR2 FYNNEI. The CDR3 extends over 15 amino acids. Trimming removed 6 bases from V and 0 bases from J; junction bases left unmatched: 2. The CDR3 bases are TGTGCCAGCAGGACTAGCGGGGGTTACCAAGAGACCCAGTACTTC. This translates into CASRTSGGYQETQYF.

This chain uses TRBV7-3 with TRBJ1-2; 8 bases align to TRBD1. This CDR3 contains 15 residues. Trimming took 0 bases from V and 3 from J; bases not matched to a gene: 3. Germline V lookup: CDR1 SGHTA, CDR2 FQGTGA. CDR3 sequence: CASSLTAGGYYGYTF. The CDR3 region has the DNA TGTGCCAGCAGCTTAACGGCAGGGGGCTACTATGGCTACACCTTC.

This clone was seen more than once but under ten times. The chain has TRBV6-5 and TRBJ1-2, with D possibly matching TRBD1 (6 bases). V shed 6 bases and J shed 3 bases, with 14 bases lying between them. The germline gives CDR1 MNHEY, CDR2 SVGAGI. This CDR3 has 14 amino acids. The CDR3, as DNA: TGTGCCAGCAGAAGTACAGGGTCTGACTATGGCTACACCTTC. It translates to CASRSTGSDYGYTF.

The chain recombines TRBV6-5 with TRBJ2-3; 11 positions agree with TRBD2. Trimming cost V 9 bases and J 4 bases; bases outside gene matches: 6. Germline CDR1 is MNHEY and CDR2 is SVGAGI. This CDR3 is 14 amino acids long. As DNA, the CDR3 is TGTGCCAGTCTAGCGGGAGGCTCTTCAGATACGCAGTATTTT. Its protein is CASLAGGSSDTQYF.

The chain recombines TRBV13 with TRBJ2-7; TRBD1 matches at 10 bases. The V segment lost 4 bases and the J segment 5 bases; nucleotides outside the gene matches: 11. Germline V lookup: CDR1 PRHDT, CDR2 FYEKMQ (reference sequence). The CDR3 has 16 residues. The CDR3 coding sequence is TGTGCCAGCAGCTCTCACCGGGACAGGGGATACCACGAGCAGTACTTC. This codes for CASSSHRDRGYHEQYF.

This clone was counted at least ten times. The chain uses TRBV27 and TRBJ2-6, with TRBD2 matching 11 bases. Unmatched junction bases numbered 8, after V lost 4 bases and J lost 0 bases. This CDR3 region has 19 residues. The germline V gene has CDR1 MNHEY and CDR2 SMNVEV (reference sequence). The CDR3 spells CASSSRTSGFSSGANVLTF. In nucleotides, the CDR3 is TGTGCCAGCAGTTCGCGGACTAGCGGGTTCAGCTCTGGGGCCAACGTCCTGACTTTC.

This clone is a singleton in its sample. The gene calls are TRBV30 and TRBJ1-2, with D perhaps matching TRBD1 (6 bases). CDR1 is GTSNPN and CDR2 is SVGIG in the germline V gene (reference sequence). CDR3 size: 15 residues. The ends were cut back, 2 bases at V and 4 bases at J, with 17 bases in the middle. The CDR3 spells CAWSIPLTGTYGYTF. As DNA, the CDR3 is TGTGCCTGGAGTATACCCCTGACAGGCACCTATGGCTACACCTTC.